This T cell receptor (beta chain) was profiled in a study of spatial heterogeneity in lung cancer. This clonotype was found a few times. The antigen remains undetermined. TCRdb independently ran MiXCR on the 5' RACE reads; one entry per CDR3 protein. Among around 89,000 distinct CDR3 sequences listed, approximately 12% were seen once. Time point reported: sample taken at primary tumor resection. Researchers sequenced whole RNA taken from tumor, nontumor lung or frozen PBMC without sorting. Samples were donated by 72 untreated early-stage non-small cell lung cancer patients. Study-wide results and limits: Compared with follow-up, resection was when ubiquitous expanded tumor TCRs appeared in blood more.

Germline V gene lookup returns CDR1 DFQATT and CDR2 SNEGSKA (reference sequence). V lost 8 bases and J lost 3, with 16 bases in between. CDR3 length equals 13 residues. The chain uses TRBV20-1 and TRBJ1-2; D is undetermined. The receptor's source is a male donor with early-stage non-small cell lung cancer. Here the sequenced sample was PBMCs, taken at surgery. Here the CDR3 reads CSSKGDYHYGYTF. The CDR3 region has the DNA TGCAGTTCAAAGGGAGATTATCACTATGGCTACACCTTC.